These 19 T cell receptor beta chains were sequenced from one sample in a study of T cell repertoires in cytomegalovirus infection. TCRdb passed the reads through MiXCR, listing each CDR3 protein once. The repertoire holds about 300,000 distinct CDR3 sequences, with 9.6% as singletons. Sequencing was carried out using PBMCs. The source of these receptors is a human donor in good health (CMV status not recorded). Some clones in this sample may be carry-over from other donors' samples.

This clonotype has only a few counts. The chain links TRBV5-1 to TRBJ2-3, with 10 bases lining up with TRBD2. CDR1 SGHRS and CDR2 YFSETQ come from the germline V gene. V lost 4 bases and J lost 1; bases outside the gene matches: 6. CDR3 length: 16 residues. The DNA for the CDR3 is TGCGCCAGCAGCGAAGAGCGGGGGGGGGGCACAGATACGCAGTATTTT. As protein: CASSEERGGGTDTQYF.

This clonotype was found many times. The chain links TRBV6-6 to TRBJ2-2; no definite D call. Between the trimmed V and J ends, which lost 0 bases and 5 bases, there was a span of 13 bases. This CDR3 region has 16 residues. CDR1 MNHNY and CDR2 SVGAGI come from the germline V gene (reference sequence). The CDR3 nucleotides are TGTGCCAGCAGTTACTCGACGGCCTCGAGGACCGGGGAGCTGTTTTTT. Translating it yields CASSYSTASRTGELFF.

The J gene is TRBJ1-4, the V gene TRBV28; D uncertain. From germline, CDR1 is MDHEN and CDR2 SYDVKM. The CDR3 is 13 residues long. Trimming took off 7 bases at V and 8 bases at J, with 14 bases between the two ends. CDR3 sequence reads: CASTTNLGEKLFF. The CDR3 region has the DNA TGTGCCAGCACCACGAACTTAGGGGAAAAACTGTTTTTT.

The rearrangement links TRBV19 to TRBJ2-7, with D hard to call. V lost 5 bases, J lost 3 bases, and 8 bases lay in between. The germline V gene encodes CDR1 LNHDA and CDR2 SQIVND (reference sequence). This CDR3 spans 12 amino acids. The CDR3 loop is CASSQGYYEQYF. CDR3 DNA: TGTGCCAGTAGTCAAGGATACTACGAGCAGTACTTC.

J is TRBJ1-5 and V is TRBV20-1; D uncertain. This CDR3 has 14 amino acids. CDR1 is DFQATT, CDR2 SNEGSKA, per germline (reference sequence). V was pared by 0 bases and J by 6 bases, with 12 bases between. This chain's CDR3 is CSARDVGSGQPQHF. CDR3 sequence (DNA): TGCAGTGCTAGAGATGTTGGAAGTGGTCAGCCCCAGCATTTT.

This sequence joins TRBV12-5 and TRBJ1-5; TRBD1 matches 7 bases. Germline CDR1 and CDR2: LGHNT and FRNRAP. The junction had 4 bases not matched to a gene; V was cut back by 6 bases and J by 2 bases. CDR3 length: 14 amino acids. This chain's CDR3 is CASGRGEGNQPQHF. CDR3 DNA sequence: TGTGCTAGTGGCAGGGGGGAAGGCAATCAGCCCCAGCATTTT.

This clonotype came up many times. CDR3 in DNA: TGTGCCAGCAGCTCCTTAGCGCGATCCTACGAGCAGTACTTC. It yields the protein CASSSLARSYEQYF. The chain is built from TRBV7-2 and TRBJ2-7, with D perhaps matching TRBD2 (5 bases). The ends were cut back, 4 bases at V and 1 base at J, with 11 bases in the middle. Germline CDR1 reads SGHTA; CDR2 reads FQGNSA. This CDR3 comprises 14 residues.

Many counts were recorded for this clonotype. CDR3 nucleotides: TGTGCCAGCAGACCAGGGACAGGGGGAAACTACGAGCAGTACTTC. This sequence encodes CASRPGTGGNYEQYF. V and J are TRBV12-3 or TRBV12-4 and TRBJ2-7, with TRBD1 identical over 11 bases. V trimming: 6 bases; J trimming: 3 bases; junction bases outside the gene matches: 7. The CDR3 has 15 residues.

This clonotype was recorded many times. The chain recombines TRBV6-1 with TRBJ1-2; TRBD1 aligns across 7 bases. V trimming: 11 bases; J trimming: 4 bases; junction bases outside the gene matches: 7. This CDR3 contains 12 residues. In germline, CDR1 is MNHNS, CDR2 SASEGT. CDR3 protein: CAAQGEPYGYTF. As DNA, the CDR3 is TGTGCCGCCCAGGGGGAACCCTATGGCTACACCTTC.

Only a few counts were recorded for this clonotype. The V gene is TRBV12-3 or TRBV12-4, the J gene TRBJ2-3; 9 bases map to TRBD2. The junction had 7 bases not matched to a gene; V was cut back by 3 bases and J by 6 bases. The CDR3 has 15 amino acids. CDR3 DNA: TGTGCCAGCAGTTTTTTTGCGGGGGGGCCTGATACGCAGTATTTT. Translated, it gives CASSFFAGGPDTQYF.

There are a few counts of this clonotype. As DNA, the CDR3 is TGTGCCAGCAGCCAAGATGGACGGACCCAGTACTTC. Its translation is CASSQDGRTQYF. The chain employs TRBV3-1 and TRBJ2-5; D gene unclear. Germline-derived CDR1 and CDR2 are LGHDT and YNNKEL (reference sequence). The CDR3 has 12 residues. V gave up 0 bases and J gave up 7 bases, with 6 bases separating them.

J is TRBJ2-3 and V is TRBV29-1, with D possibly TRBD1 on 5 matching bases. The CDR3 consists of 14 residues. The ends were cut back, 7 bases at V and 2 bases at J, with 16 bases in the middle. In germline, CDR1 is SQVTM, CDR2 ANQGSEA. The CDR3 sequence: CSALTVPITDTQYF. The CDR3 nucleotides are TGCAGCGCCCTGACAGTCCCTATCACAGATACGCAGTATTTT.

This clonotype was detected ten times or more. The chain carries TRBV2 and TRBJ1-5; no definite D call. Trimming cost V 5 bases and J 3 bases, with 14 bases left between them. Germline CDR1 is SNHLY and CDR2 is FYNNEI. This CDR3 has 15 amino acids. This CDR3 reads CASSLDQQINQPQHF. Written as DNA, the CDR3 is TGTGCCAGCAGTCTGGACCAACAGATCAATCAGCCCCAGCATTTT.

J is TRBJ2-3 and V is TRBV10-3, with 8 bases that match TRBD2. The CDR3 loop spans 14 amino acids. The V gene's germline CDR1 is ENHRY and CDR2 SYGVKD. The trim removed 10 bases at V and 3 bases at J, leaving 9 bases unmatched. This chain's CDR3 is CATGLSGGTDTQYF. The CDR3 DNA is TGTGCCACAGGACTGAGCGGGGGAACAGATACGCAGTATTTT.

This rearrangement joins TRBV28 to TRBJ2-1; maybe TRBD2 (6 bases). V lost 10 bases and J 5 bases, leaving 15 bases between the germline ends. Germline CDR1 reads MDHEN; CDR2 reads SYDVKM. This CDR3 region has 13 residues. CDR3 nucleotides: TGTGCCACCCCGGAGGGGCATCACAATGAGCAGTTCTTC. Residues: CATPEGHHNEQFF.

This clonotype was seen more than once but under ten times. The chain carries TRBV3-1 and TRBJ1-2; D is uncertain. CDR1 and CDR2 from the germline V gene are LGHDT and YNNKEL (reference sequence). The CDR3 runs 14 residues. The ends were cut back, 1 base at V and 2 bases at J, with 8 bases in the middle. The chain's CDR3 is CASSQVSGNYGYTF. In DNA, the CDR3 is TGTGCCAGCAGCCAAGTATCCGGGAACTATGGCTACACCTTC.

This clonotype showed up many times. The chain recombines TRBV12-3 or TRBV12-4 with TRBJ2-3; D is undetermined. Trimming shortened V by 4 bases and J by 2 bases, and 7 bases separated the two germline ends. CDR3 length: 13 amino acids. Here the CDR3 DNA reads TGTGCCAGCAGTTACGACGACACAGATACGCAGTATTTT. It is translated as CASSYDDTDTQYF.

There are many counts of this clonotype. CDR3 sequence reads: CASSSSGLAPYNEQFF. For the CDR3, the DNA is TGTGCCAGCAGCTCCTCTGGACTAGCCCCATACAATGAGCAGTTCTTC. This sequence joins TRBV5-5 and TRBJ2-1; 8 bases line up with TRBD2. This CDR3 is 16 amino acids long. Germline CDR1 SGHKS, CDR2 YYEKEE (reference sequence). After removal of 3 bases from V and 4 bases from J, the junction contained 9 bases not matched to a gene.

Ten or more counts support this clonotype. The V gene is TRBV28, the J gene TRBJ2-3, with 7 bases fitting TRBD1. Per germline, CDR1 MDHEN and CDR2 SYDVKM. J gave up 0 bases and V 5 bases, and 8 bases lay outside the gene matches. The CDR3 spans 16 residues. CDR3 DNA: TGTGCCAGCAGTCAAGGGGGCAGGACGAGCACAGATACGCAGTATTTT. Amino acid sequence: CASSQGGRTSTDTQYF.